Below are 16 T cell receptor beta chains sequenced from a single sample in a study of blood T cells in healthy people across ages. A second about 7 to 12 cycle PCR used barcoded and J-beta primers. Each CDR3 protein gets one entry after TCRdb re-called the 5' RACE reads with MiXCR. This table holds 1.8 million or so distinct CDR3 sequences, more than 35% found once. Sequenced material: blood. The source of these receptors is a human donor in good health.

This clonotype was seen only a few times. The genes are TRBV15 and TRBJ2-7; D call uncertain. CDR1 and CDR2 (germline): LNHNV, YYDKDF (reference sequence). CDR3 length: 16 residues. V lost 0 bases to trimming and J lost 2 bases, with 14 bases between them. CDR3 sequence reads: CATSRDWQPTAYEQYF. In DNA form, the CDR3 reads TGTGCCACCAGCAGAGATTGGCAGCCGACTGCCTACGAGCAGTACTTC.

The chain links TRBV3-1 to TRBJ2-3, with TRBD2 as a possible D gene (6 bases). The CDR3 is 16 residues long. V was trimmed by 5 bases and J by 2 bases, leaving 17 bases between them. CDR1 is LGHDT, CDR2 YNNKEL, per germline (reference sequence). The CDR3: CASSGGTAAFTDTQYF. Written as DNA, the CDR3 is TGTGCCAGCAGCGGGGGGACGGCGGCTTTCACAGATACGCAGTATTTT.

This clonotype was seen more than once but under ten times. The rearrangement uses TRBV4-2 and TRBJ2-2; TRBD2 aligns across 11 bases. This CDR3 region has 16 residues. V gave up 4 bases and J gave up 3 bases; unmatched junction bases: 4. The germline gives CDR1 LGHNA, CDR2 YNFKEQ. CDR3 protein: CASSPLAGEDTGELFF. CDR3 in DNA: TGTGCCAGCAGCCCACTAGCGGGGGAGGACACCGGGGAGCTGTTTTTT.

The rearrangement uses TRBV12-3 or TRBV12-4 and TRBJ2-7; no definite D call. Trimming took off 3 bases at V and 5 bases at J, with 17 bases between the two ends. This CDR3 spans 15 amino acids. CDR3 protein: CASSLSGGSPHEQYF. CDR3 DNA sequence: TGTGCCAGCAGTTTGAGTGGTGGATCTCCCCACGAGCAGTACTTC.

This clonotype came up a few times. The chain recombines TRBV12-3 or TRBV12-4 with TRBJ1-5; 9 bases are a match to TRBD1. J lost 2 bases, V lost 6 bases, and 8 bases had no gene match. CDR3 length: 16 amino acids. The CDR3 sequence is CASRRARDRGNQPQHF. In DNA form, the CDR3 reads TGTGCCAGCAGGCGGGCCCGGGACAGGGGCAATCAGCCCCAGCATTTT.

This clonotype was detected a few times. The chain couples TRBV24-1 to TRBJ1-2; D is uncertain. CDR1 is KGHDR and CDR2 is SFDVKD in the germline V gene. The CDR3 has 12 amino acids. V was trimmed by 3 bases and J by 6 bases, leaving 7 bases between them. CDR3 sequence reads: CATSDHTHGYTF. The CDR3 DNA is TGTGCCACCAGTGATCATACCCATGGCTACACCTTC.

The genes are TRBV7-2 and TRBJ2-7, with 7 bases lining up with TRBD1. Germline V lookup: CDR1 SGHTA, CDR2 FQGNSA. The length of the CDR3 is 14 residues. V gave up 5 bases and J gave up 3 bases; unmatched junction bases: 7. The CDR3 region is CASSEGQPFYEQYF. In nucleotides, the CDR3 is TGTGCCAGCAGCGAGGGACAGCCATTCTACGAGCAGTACTTC. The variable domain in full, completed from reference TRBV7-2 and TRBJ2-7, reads GAGVSQSPSNKVTEKGKDVELRCDPISGHTALYWYRQSLGQGLEFLIYFQGNSAPDKSGLPSDRFSAERTGGSVSTLTIQRTQQEDSAVYLCASSEGQPFYEQYFGPGTRLTVT.

The CDR3 DNA is TGTGCCAGCAGTCCCTCCTACGACAGGGTCCATGGCTACACCTTC. The encoded protein is CASSPSYDRVHGYTF. The chain employs TRBV27 and TRBJ1-2; 7 positions agree with TRBD1. V gave up 5 bases and J gave up 6 bases; unmatched junction bases: 12. The CDR3 loop spans 15 amino acids. Germline lookup yields CDR1 MNHEY and CDR2 SMNVEV (reference sequence).

CDR3 in amino acids: CASRVLAGGQDLGEQFF. The CDR3 DNA reads TGTGCCAGCAGAGTTCTAGCGGGGGGCCAGGATCTCGGTGAGCAGTTCTTC. This chain connects TRBV27 to TRBJ2-1; the match to TRBD2 covers 11 bases. CDR3 length: 17 amino acids. Trimming removed 6 bases from V and 9 bases from J; junction bases left unmatched: 16. CDR1 and CDR2 (germline): MNHEY, SMNVEV (reference sequence).

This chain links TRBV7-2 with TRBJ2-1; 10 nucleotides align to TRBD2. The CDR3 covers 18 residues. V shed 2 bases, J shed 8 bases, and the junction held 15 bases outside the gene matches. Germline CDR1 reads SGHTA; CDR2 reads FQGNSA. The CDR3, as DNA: TGTGCCAGCAGCTTACTGAGGGTCAGCGGGGGGGCGGTCGATGAGCAGTTCTTC. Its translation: CASSLLRVSGGAVDEQFF.

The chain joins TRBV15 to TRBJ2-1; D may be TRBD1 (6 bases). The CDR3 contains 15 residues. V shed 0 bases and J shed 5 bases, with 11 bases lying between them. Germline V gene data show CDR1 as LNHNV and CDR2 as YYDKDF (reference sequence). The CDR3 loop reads CATSRDPRGDNEQFF. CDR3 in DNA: TGTGCCACCAGCAGAGATCCCAGGGGAGACAATGAGCAGTTCTTC.

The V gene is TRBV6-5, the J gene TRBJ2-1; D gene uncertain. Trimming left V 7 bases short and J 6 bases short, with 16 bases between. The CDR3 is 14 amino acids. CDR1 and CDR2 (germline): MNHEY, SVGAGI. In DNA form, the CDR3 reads TGTGCCAGCAAAGTGAACCTGCCCCCCAATGAGCAGTTCTTC. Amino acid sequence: CASKVNLPPNEQFF.

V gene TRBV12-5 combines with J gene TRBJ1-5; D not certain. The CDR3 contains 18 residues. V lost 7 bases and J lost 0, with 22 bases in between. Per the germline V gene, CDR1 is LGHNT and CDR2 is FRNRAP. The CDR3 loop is CASAWTHLASFSNQPQHF. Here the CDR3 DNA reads TGTGCTAGTGCCTGGACTCATCTCGCCTCTTTTAGCAATCAGCCCCAGCATTTT.

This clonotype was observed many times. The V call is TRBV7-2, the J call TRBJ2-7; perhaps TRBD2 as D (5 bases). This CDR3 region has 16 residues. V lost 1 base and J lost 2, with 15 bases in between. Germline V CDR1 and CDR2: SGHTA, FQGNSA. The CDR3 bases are TGTGCCAGCAGCTTAGAGTCCAGCGGAGATCCCTACGAGCAGTACTTC. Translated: CASSLESSGDPYEQYF.

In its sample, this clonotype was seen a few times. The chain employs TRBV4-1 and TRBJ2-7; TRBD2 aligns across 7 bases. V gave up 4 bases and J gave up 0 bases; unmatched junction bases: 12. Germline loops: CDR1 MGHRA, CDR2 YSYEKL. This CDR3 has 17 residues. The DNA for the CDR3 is TGCGCCAGCAGCCCCAAGCTCGAGCGGGGCAGCTCCTACGAGCAGTACTTC. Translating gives CASSPKLERGSSYEQYF.

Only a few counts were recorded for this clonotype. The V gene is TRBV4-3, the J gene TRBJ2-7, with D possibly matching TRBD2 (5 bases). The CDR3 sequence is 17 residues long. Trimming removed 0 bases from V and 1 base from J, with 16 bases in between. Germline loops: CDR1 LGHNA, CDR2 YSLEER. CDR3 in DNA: TGCGCCAGCAGCCAAGATGGACCTAGCTACGCTTCCTACGAGCAGTACTTC. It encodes CASSQDGPSYASYEQYF.